This T cell receptor beta chain was captured by sequencing in a study of blood T cell repertoires in COVID-19. Study summary: In each case, the material was cDNA or gDNA derived from T cells, B-cell-depleted T cells, or PBMCs.

The CDR3 extends over 17 amino acids. Germline lookup yields CDR1 LGHNA and CDR2 YNFKEQ. Trimming cost V 4 bases and J 4 bases; bases outside gene matches: 11. As processed by the authors: Estimation of nucleated cell counts relied on the amplification of reference gene primers. TCRdb's table, derived via immunoSEQ multiplex PCR, lists solely in-frame clones and lacks some. V, J and clone size are taken as reported in that table, and D and trimming were inferred from the DNA itself. The profile covers some 68,000 clones, with 80% to 95% appearing a single time and 0.52% taken by the ten largest. Patients from Seattle were sampled longitudinally, starting during active infection.

Source material: peripheral blood. This chain joins TRBV4-2 and TRBJ2-7; 12 bases are shared with TRBD1. This TCR was sampled from a man aged 45 to 65 with COVID-19, enrolled during active disease. CDR3 coding DNA: TGTGCCAGCAGCCCTTACCCGGGACAGGGGGCATTTTACGAGCAGTACTTC. Residues: CASSPYPGQGAFYEQYF.